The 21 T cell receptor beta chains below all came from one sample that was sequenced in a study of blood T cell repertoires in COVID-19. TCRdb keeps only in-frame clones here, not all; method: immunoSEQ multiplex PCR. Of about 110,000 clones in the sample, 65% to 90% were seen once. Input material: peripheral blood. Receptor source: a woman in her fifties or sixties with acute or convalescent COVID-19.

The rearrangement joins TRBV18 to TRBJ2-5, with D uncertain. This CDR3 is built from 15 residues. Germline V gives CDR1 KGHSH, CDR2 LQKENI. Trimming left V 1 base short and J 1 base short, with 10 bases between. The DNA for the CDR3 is TGTGCCAGCTCACCACGAGGCGGCCTCCAAGAGACCCAGTACTTC. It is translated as CASSPRGGLQETQYF.

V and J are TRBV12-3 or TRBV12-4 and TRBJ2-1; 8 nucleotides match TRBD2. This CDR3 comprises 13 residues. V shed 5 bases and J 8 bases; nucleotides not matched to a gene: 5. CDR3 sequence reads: CASSPSAGDEQFF. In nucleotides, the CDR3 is TGTGCCAGCAGTCCTTCAGCGGGGGATGAGCAGTTCTTC.

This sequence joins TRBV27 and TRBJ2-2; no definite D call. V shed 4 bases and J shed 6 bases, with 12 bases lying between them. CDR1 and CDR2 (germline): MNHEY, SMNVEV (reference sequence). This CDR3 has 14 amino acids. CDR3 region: CASSSASLPGELFF. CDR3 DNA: TGTGCCAGCAGTTCTGCCAGTCTCCCCGGGGAGCTGTTTTTT.

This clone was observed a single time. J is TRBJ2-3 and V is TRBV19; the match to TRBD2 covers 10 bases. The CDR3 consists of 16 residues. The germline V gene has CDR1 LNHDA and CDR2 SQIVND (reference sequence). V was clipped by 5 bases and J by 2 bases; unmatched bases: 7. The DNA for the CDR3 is TGTGCCAGTAGTCCGGGGGGACTAGCGTTCACAGATACGCAGTATTTT. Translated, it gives CASSPGGLAFTDTQYF.

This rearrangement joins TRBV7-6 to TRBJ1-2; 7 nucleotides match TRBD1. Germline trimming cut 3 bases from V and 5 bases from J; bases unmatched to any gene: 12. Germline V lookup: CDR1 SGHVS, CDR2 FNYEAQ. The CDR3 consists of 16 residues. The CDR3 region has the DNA TGTGCCAGCAGCTTGGGCGTCCCGGGACAGTCTTATGGCTACACCTTC. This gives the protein CASSLGVPGQSYGYTF.

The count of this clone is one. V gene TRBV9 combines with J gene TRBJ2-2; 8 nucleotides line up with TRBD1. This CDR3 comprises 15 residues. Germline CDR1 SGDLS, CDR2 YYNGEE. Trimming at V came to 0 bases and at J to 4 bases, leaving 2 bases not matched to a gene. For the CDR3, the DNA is TGTGCCAGCAGCGTAGGACAGGGGTCCACCGGGGAGCTGTTTTTT. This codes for CASSVGQGSTGELFF.

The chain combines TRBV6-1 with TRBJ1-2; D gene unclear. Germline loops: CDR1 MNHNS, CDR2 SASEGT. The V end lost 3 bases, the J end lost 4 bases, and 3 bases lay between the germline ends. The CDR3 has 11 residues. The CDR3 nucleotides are TGTGCCAGCAGTGACATCTATGGCTACACCTTC. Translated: CASSDIYGYTF.

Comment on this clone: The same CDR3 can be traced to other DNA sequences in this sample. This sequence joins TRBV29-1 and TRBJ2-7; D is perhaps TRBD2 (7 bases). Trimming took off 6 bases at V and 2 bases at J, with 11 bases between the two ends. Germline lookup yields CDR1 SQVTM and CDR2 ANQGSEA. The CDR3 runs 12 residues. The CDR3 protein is CSVGGGTYEQYF. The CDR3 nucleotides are TGCAGCGTGGGAGGGGGAACCTACGAGCAGTACTTC.

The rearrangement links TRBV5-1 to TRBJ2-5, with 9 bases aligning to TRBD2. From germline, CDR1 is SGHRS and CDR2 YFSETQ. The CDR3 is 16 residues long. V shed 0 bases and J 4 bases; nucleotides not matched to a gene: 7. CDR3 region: CASSLGLAGYRETQYF. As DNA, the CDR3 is TGCGCCAGCAGCTTGGGGCTAGCGGGGTATCGAGAGACCCAGTACTTC.

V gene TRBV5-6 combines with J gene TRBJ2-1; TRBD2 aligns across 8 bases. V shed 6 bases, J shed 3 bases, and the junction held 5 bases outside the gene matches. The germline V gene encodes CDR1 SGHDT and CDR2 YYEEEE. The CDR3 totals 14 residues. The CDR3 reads CASNIAGYYNEQFF. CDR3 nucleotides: TGTGCCAGCAACATAGCGGGGTACTACAATGAGCAGTTCTTC.

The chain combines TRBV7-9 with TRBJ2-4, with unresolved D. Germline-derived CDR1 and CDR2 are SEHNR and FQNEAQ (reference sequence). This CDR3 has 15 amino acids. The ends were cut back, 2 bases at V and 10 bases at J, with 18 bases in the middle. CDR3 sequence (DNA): TGTGCCAGCAGCTTACCTAACCAGGTCCCCCCGATTCAGTACTTC. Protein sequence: CASSLPNQVPPIQYF.

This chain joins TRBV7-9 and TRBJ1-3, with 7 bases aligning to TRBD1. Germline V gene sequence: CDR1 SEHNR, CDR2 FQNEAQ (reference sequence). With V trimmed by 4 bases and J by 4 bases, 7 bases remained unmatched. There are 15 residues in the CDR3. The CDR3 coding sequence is TGTGCCAGCAGCTCCTACAGGGGTAGGGGAAACACCATATATTTT. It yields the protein CASSSYRGRGNTIYF. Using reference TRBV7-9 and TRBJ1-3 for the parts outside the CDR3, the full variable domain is DTGVSQNPRHKITKRGQNVTFRCDPISEHNRLYWYRQTLGQGPEFLTYFQNEAQLEKSRLLSDRFSAERPKGSFSTLEIQRTEQGDSAMYLCASSSYRGRGNTIYFGEGSWLTVV.

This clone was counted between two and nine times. This chain's CDR3 is CASSLLVGGSEKLFF. The CDR3 nucleotides read TGTGCCAGCAGTTTGCTGGTGGGGGGAAGTGAAAAACTGTTTTTT. This chain uses TRBV28 with TRBJ1-4; D perhaps matches TRBD1 (5 bases). The germline gives CDR1 MDHEN, CDR2 SYDVKM. Trimming cost V 3 bases and J 7 bases, with 15 bases left between them. This CDR3 spans 15 amino acids.

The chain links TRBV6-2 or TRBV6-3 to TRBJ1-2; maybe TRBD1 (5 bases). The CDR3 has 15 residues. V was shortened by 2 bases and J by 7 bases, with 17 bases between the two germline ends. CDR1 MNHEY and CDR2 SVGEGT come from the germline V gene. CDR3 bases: TGTGCCAGCAGTTACCTCCGCGGGGGAGTTAGTGGCTACACCTTC. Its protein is CASSYLRGGVSGYTF.

Here the CDR3 reads CASSVDPRDEKLFF. In DNA form, the CDR3 reads TGTGCCAGCAGCGTAGATCCACGGGATGAAAAACTGTTTTTT. The chain links TRBV9 to TRBJ1-4; D call uncertain. CDR1 is SGDLS and CDR2 is YYNGEE in the germline V gene. V lost 0 bases, J lost 6 bases, and 9 bases lay in between. The CDR3 totals 14 residues.

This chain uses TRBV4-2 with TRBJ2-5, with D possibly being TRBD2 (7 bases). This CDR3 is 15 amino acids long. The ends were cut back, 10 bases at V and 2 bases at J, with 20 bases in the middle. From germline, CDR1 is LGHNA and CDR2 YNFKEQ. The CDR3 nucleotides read TGTGCCACCCGGAGGGGCGGGGGCGAGCAAGAGACCCAGTACTTC. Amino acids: CATRRGGGEQETQYF.

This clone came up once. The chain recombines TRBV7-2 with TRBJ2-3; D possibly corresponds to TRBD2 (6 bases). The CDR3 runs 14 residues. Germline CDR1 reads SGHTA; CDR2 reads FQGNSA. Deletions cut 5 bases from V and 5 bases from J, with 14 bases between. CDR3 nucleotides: TGTGCCAGCAGCCCTTCCCTAGCGTTAGATACGCAGTATTTT. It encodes CASSPSLALDTQYF.

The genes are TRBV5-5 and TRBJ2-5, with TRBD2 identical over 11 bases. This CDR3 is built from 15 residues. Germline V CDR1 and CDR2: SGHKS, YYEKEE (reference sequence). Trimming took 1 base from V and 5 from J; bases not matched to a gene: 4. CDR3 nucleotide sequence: TGTGCCAGCAGCTTGAGGCTAGCGGGGGGCGAGACCCAGTACTTC. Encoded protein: CASSLRLAGGETQYF.

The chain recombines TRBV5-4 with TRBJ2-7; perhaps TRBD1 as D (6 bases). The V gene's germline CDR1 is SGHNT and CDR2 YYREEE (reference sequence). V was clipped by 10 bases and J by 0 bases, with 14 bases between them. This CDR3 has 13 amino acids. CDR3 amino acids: CAGSIRGSYEQYF. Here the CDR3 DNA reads TGTGCCGGTTCGATCAGGGGCTCCTACGAGCAGTACTTC.

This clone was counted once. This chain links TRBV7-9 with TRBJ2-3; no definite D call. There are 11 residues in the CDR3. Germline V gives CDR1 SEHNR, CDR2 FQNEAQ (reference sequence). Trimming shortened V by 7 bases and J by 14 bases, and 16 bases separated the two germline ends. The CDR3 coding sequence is TGTGCCAGCACCGAAACCCATTTAGCGTATTTT. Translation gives CASTETHLAYF.

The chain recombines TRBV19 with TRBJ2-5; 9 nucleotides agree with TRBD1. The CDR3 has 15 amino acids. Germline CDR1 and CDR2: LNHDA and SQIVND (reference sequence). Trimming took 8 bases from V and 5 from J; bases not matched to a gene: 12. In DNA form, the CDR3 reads TGTGCCAGTTCATCCGCGGGACAGGGAGTGGAGACCCAGTACTTC. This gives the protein CASSSAGQGVETQYF.